This T cell receptor beta chain comes out of a study of cytotoxic CD8 clonotypes in ibrutinib-treated CLL. The length of the CDR3 is 13 residues. Looked up from germline, CDR1 is LNHDA and CDR2 is SQIVND (reference sequence). V was trimmed by 6 bases and J by 4 bases, leaving 12 bases between them. Profiling relied on immunoSEQ multiplex PCR, and the TCRdb table lists in-frame clones only, not all of them. The sample lists around 310,000 clones, 70% to 80% occurring once. To note about this clone: The same CDR3 arises from other DNA sequences in this sample as well.

Source: PBMCs, taken before ibrutinib treatment. The sequence was collected from a human donor with chronic lymphocytic leukemia. This chain links TRBV19 with TRBJ1-1, with D possibly matching TRBD1 (5 bases). The CDR3 loop reads CASRTGRGTEAFF. CDR3 DNA: TGTGCCAGTAGAACGGGAAGGGGCACTGAAGCTTTCTTT.